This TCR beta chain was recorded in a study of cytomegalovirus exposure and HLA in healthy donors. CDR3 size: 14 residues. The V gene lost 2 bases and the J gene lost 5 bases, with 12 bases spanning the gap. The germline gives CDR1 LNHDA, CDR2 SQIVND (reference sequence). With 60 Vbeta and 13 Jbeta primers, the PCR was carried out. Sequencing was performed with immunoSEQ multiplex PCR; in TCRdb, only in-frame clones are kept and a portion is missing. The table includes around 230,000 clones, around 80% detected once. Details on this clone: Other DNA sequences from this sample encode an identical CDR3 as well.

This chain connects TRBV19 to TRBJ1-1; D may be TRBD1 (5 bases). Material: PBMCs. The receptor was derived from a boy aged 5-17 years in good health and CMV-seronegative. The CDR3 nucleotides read TGTGCCAGTAGTATACCCCAGGGAGGAACTGAAGCTTTCTTT. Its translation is CASSIPQGGTEAFF.